The present T cell receptor (beta chain) was sequenced within a study of response to subunit inactivated influenza vaccine. This clonotype was observed a handful of times. One entry per CDR3 protein, called by TCRdb with MiXCR from the RT-PCR reads. The table records 500,000 to 550,000 distinct CDR3 sequences, roughly 23% of them present only once. These same records also appear under a second study, on T cells expressing NK-cell markers. That paper adds: Production of TCR beta cDNA relied on 5'RACE template switching with UMIs. Sorted CD3+CD56+NKG2C+, CD3+CD56+NKG2C- and CD3+CD56-NKG2C+ T cells supplied TCR beta repertoires. There were seven HCMV-seropositive donors and one seronegative donor among the eight sequenced. Roughly six donors showed dominant NKG2C+ clonotypes comprising about 1.0-7.5% of their CD8+ T cells. There were a handful of donors in whom these clonotypes also led the CD3+CD56-NKG2C+ fraction.

Sequencing used CD4+ T cells sorted from PBMCs, obtained less than 13 days after vaccination. This TCR was recovered from a man aged 50-60 years who received an inactivated influenza vaccine.

CDR3: CATRGGPYEQYF. CDR3 DNA: TGTGCCACCAGGGGCGGGCCCTACGAGCAGTACTTC. V gene TRBV24-1 combines with J gene TRBJ2-7; D might be TRBD2 (5 bases). The CDR3 contains 12 residues. CDR1 is KGHDR and CDR2 is SFDVKD in the germline V gene. V was trimmed by 7 bases and J by 2 bases, leaving 8 bases between them.